The 14 T cell receptor beta chains listed next were all sequenced from one sample in a study of beta chain features in type 1 diabetes. The study reverse transcribed the entire isolated RNA, so it sequenced expressed TCRB transcripts. Only in-frame clones appear in the TCRdb table, and some are missing; sequencing was by immunoSEQ multiplex PCR. The sample lists around 350,000 clones, 10% to 15% occurring once. Material for sequencing was naive CD4+ T cells from blood. The receptor source for this set is a man between 18 and 29 years old in good health.

This clone occurred a few times. The V and J genes are TRBV7-2 and TRBJ1-1; D not certain. The CDR3 is 13 residues long. CDR1 and CDR2 (germline): SGHTA, FQGNSA. The germline V and J ends were trimmed by 5 bases and 2 bases, with 9 bases remaining between them. The CDR3 DNA reads as TGTGCCAGCAGCACTAGCGTAAACACTGAAGCTTTCTTT. Residues: CASSTSVNTEAFF. Complete variable domain (other parts from reference TRBV7-2 and TRBJ1-1): GAGVSQSPSNKVTEKGKDVELRCDPISGHTALYWYRQSLGQGLEFLIYFQGNSAPDKSGLPSDRFSAERTGGSVSTLTIQRTQQEDSAVYLCASSTSVNTEAFFGQGTRLTVV.

The chain uses TRBV10-3 and TRBJ2-1; weak D call: TRBD2 (6 bases). V was cut by 5 bases and J by 6 bases, with 17 bases left in between. The CDR3 has 15 amino acids. Germline-derived CDR1 and CDR2 are ENHRY and SYGVKD. CDR3 sequence: CAISPETSPSNEQFF. The CDR3 DNA follows: TGTGCCATCAGTCCAGAGACTAGTCCAAGCAATGAGCAGTTCTTC.

The rearrangement joins TRBV5-1 to TRBJ2-1; 8 bases align to TRBD2. Losses at the gene ends were 2 bases for V and 2 bases for J; bases not matched to a gene: 6. This CDR3 has 16 residues. Per germline, CDR1 SGHRS and CDR2 YFSETQ. The CDR3 DNA follows: TGCGCCAGCAGCTTCTCGGGAGGGGCCACCTACAATGAGCAGTTCTTC. This translates into CASSFSGGATYNEQFF.

This clone was observed a few times. The chain carries TRBV5-4 and TRBJ2-1, with 10 bases aligning to TRBD2. The germline gives CDR1 SGHNT, CDR2 YYREEE (reference sequence). With 1 base clipped from V and 0 bases from J, the junction kept 7 bases outside the gene matches. The CDR3 has 18 amino acids. The CDR3 spells CASSLPSGGGSSYNEQFF. CDR3 DNA sequence: TGTGCCAGCAGCTTGCCTAGCGGGGGCGGGAGCTCCTACAATGAGCAGTTCTTC.

This clone has only a few counts. The gene calls are TRBV27 and TRBJ2-3; TRBD1 matches at 8 bases. This CDR3 comprises 16 residues. V dropped 4 bases and J dropped 3; count of bases not matched to a gene: 9. Germline CDR1 and CDR2: MNHEY and SMNVEV (reference sequence). CDR3 loop: CASSSVLTGATDTQYF. Written as DNA, the CDR3 is TGTGCCAGCAGTTCGGTCTTGACAGGGGCGACAGATACGCAGTATTTT.

The V call is TRBV7-7, the J call TRBJ1-1; 7 bases align to TRBD1. CDR1 is SSHAT, CDR2 FNYEAQ, per germline (reference sequence). There are 14 residues in the CDR3. V gave up 5 bases and J gave up 4 bases; unmatched junction bases: 7. CDR3 amino acids: CASSPDRKSTEAFF. The CDR3 nucleotides read TGTGCCAGCAGCCCGGACAGGAAGAGCACTGAAGCTTTCTTT.

This clone was observed a few times. The chain carries TRBV5-1 and TRBJ2-1; 9 nucleotides align to TRBD1. CDR3 length: 14 amino acids. Per the germline V gene, CDR1 is SGHRS and CDR2 is YFSETQ. Losses at the gene ends were 0 bases for V and 12 bases for J; bases not matched to a gene: 7. The CDR3 coding sequence is TGCGCCAGCAGCTTGGATCCCGGGACAGGGATGCAGTTCTTC. It translates to CASSLDPGTGMQFF. Supplemented by reference TRBV5-1 and TRBJ2-1, the full variable domain reads KAGVTQTPRYLIKTRGQQVTLSCSPISGHRSVSWYQQTPGQGLQFLFEYFSETQRNKGNFPGRFSGRQFSNSRSEMNVSTLELGDSALYLCASSLDPGTGMQFFGPGTRLTVL.

This chain connects TRBV4-3 to TRBJ1-5, with D uncertain. Germline CDR1 and CDR2: LGHNA and YSLEER. The CDR3 covers 13 residues. The ends were cut back, 1 base at V and 5 bases at J, with 6 bases in the middle. This CDR3 reads CASSQGGDQPQHF. DNA of the CDR3: TGCGCCAGCAGCCAAGGGGGAGATCAGCCCCAGCATTTT.

V and J are TRBV4-1 and TRBJ2-7; tentatively, D is TRBD1 (7 bases). The V end lost 0 bases, the J end lost 8 bases, and 11 bases lay between the germline ends. The CDR3 sequence is 13 residues long. The V gene's germline CDR1 is MGHRA and CDR2 YSYEKL. For the CDR3, the DNA is TGCGCCAGCAGCCAAGAATCAGGGGGGAAGCAGTACTTC. As protein: CASSQESGGKQYF.

The V gene is TRBV7-8, the J gene TRBJ2-3; 10 nucleotides match TRBD2. This CDR3 region has 16 residues. CDR1 and CDR2 (germline): SGHVS, FQNEAQ. V shed 5 bases, J shed 2 bases, and the junction held 7 bases outside the gene matches. CDR3 in amino acids: CASSTTLAGITDTQYF. The DNA for the CDR3 is TGTGCCAGCAGCACCACACTAGCGGGGATCACAGATACGCAGTATTTT.

This clone was counted between two and nine times. The gene calls are TRBV18 and TRBJ1-2; D unresolved. Looked up from germline, CDR1 is KGHSH and CDR2 is LQKENI. Trimming shortened V by 2 bases and J by 3 bases, and 10 bases separated the two germline ends. This CDR3 has 14 residues. This CDR3 reads CASSPSGMDYGYTF. Here the CDR3 DNA reads TGTGCCAGCTCACCATCCGGTATGGACTATGGCTACACCTTC.

This sequence joins TRBV28 and TRBJ1-2, with 8 bases that match TRBD1. In germline, CDR1 is MDHEN, CDR2 SYDVKM. J lost 8 bases, V lost 4 bases, and 6 bases had no gene match. The CDR3 extends over 13 amino acids. For the CDR3, the DNA is TGTGCCAGCAGTTGGGGACAGGACGGGGGCTACACCTTC. It encodes CASSWGQDGGYTF.

V and J are TRBV28 and TRBJ2-7; TRBD2 matches 12 bases. The CDR3 extends over 21 amino acids. Germline V gene lookup returns CDR1 MDHEN and CDR2 SYDVKM. V shed 3 bases and J 1 base; nucleotides not matched to a gene: 19. The CDR3 spells CASSLLLANGLAGTRSYEQYF. In nucleotides, the CDR3 is TGTGCCAGCAGTTTGCTGTTGGCAAACGGACTAGCGGGGACCCGATCCTACGAGCAGTACTTC.

The chain links TRBV5-1 to TRBJ2-2; TRBD1 aligns across 8 bases. V lost 0 bases, J lost 3 bases, and 4 bases stayed unmatched. Germline V gene sequence: CDR1 SGHRS, CDR2 YFSETQ. There are 16 residues in the CDR3. The CDR3 region is CASSLEQGGDTGELFF. Written as DNA, the CDR3 is TGCGCCAGCAGCTTGGAACAGGGGGGCGACACCGGGGAGCTGTTTTTT.